These 29 T cell receptor beta chains originate from one sample sequenced in a study of identical twins. TCRdb recomputed calls from the 5' RACE reads with MiXCR, one row per CDR3 protein. The repertoire consists of approximately 490,000 distinct CDR3 sequences, with about a fifth occurring once and the leading ten covering approximately 0.49%. The sample also formed part of further work on yellow fever vaccine responses in identical twins.

Material: CD4+ T cells sorted from blood. These receptors originate from a woman aged 18-30 years in good health.

This clonotype has more than one count but fewer than ten. The V gene is TRBV5-5, the J gene TRBJ2-2; 10 bases are shared with TRBD2. Germline CDR1 is SGHKS and CDR2 is YYEKEE (reference sequence). V dropped 0 bases and J dropped 4; count of bases not matched to a gene: 3. The CDR3 runs to 16 residues. The CDR3 nucleotides read TGTGCCAGCAGCTTGGTGGGACTAGCGTCCACCGGGGAGCTGTTTTTT. Amino acids: CASSLVGLASTGELFF.

This clonotype occurred a few times. This chain joins TRBV5-1 and TRBJ2-1, with TRBD2 matching over 8 bases. The CDR3 runs to 16 residues. Per the germline V gene, CDR1 is SGHRS and CDR2 is YFSETQ. V lost 4 bases to trimming and J lost 4 bases; unmatched junction nucleotides: 10. Here the CDR3 reads CASSPRSASGYNEQFF. The CDR3 DNA follows: TGCGCCAGCAGCCCGCGGAGTGCTAGCGGGTACAATGAGCAGTTCTTC.

The chain recombines TRBV25-1 with TRBJ2-7; possible D gene TRBD1, 5 bases. The CDR3 covers 15 residues. Trimming removed 2 bases from V and 3 bases from J, with 14 bases in between. The germline V gene has CDR1 MGHDK and CDR2 SYGVNS. The CDR3 DNA reads TGTGCCAGCAGTGAACGCAGGGTCGCGTTCTACGAGCAGTACGTC. Translating it yields CASSERRVAFYEQYV.

A remark on this clonotype: Germline and junction disagree at one end, which may indicate a read error. The chain carries TRBV3-1 and TRBJ2-3; either TRBD1 or TRBD2 may fit D (5 bases each). Germline V gives CDR1 LGHDT, CDR2 YNNKEL (reference sequence). There are 17 residues in the CDR3. The CDR3 loop reads CATSALYQGPSTDTQYF. In DNA form, the CDR3 reads TGTGCCACCAGCGCACTTTACCAGGGACCTAGCACAGATACGCAGTATTTT.

The rearrangement uses TRBV4-1 and TRBJ2-1; perhaps TRBD2 as D (5 bases). The CDR3 is 18 amino acids. Germline V lookup: CDR1 MGHRA, CDR2 YSYEKL. V dropped 0 bases and J dropped 4 bases, with 19 bases sitting between them. Here the CDR3 DNA reads TGCGCCAGCAGCCAAGATGGTTCGGGGAACCACCCATACAATGAGCAGTTCTTC. It specifies CASSQDGSGNHPYNEQFF.

This chain links TRBV12-3 or TRBV12-4 with TRBJ2-4; D might be TRBD2 (5 bases). V gave up 8 bases and J gave up 6 bases, with 8 bases separating them. This CDR3 comprises 11 residues. CDR3 nucleotides: TGTGCCAGCGGAGAGGGAAACATTCAGTACTTC. Translating gives CASGEGNIQYF.

In its sample, this clonotype was seen a few times. V is TRBV5-1 and J is TRBJ1-1, with 10 nucleotides matching TRBD1. Germline CDR1 is SGHRS and CDR2 is YFSETQ. The CDR3 is 15 residues long. The ends lost 3 bases at V and 3 bases at J; junction bases unmatched: 5. As DNA, the CDR3 is TGCGCCAGCAGCTCGGACAGGGGGGCTGACACTGAAGCTTTCTTT. It yields the protein CASSSDRGADTEAFF.

V is TRBV11-2 and J is TRBJ2-7; 12 bases align to TRBD1. V dropped 5 bases and J dropped 4; count of bases not matched to a gene: 6. This CDR3 comprises 15 residues. CDR1 is SGHAT, CDR2 FQNNGV, per germline. The CDR3 is CASSPRDRGPYEQYF. For the CDR3, the DNA is TGTGCCAGCAGCCCCAGGGACAGGGGGCCGTACGAGCAGTACTTC.

This sequence joins TRBV7-8 and TRBJ2-7; weak D call: TRBD1 (6 bases). The CDR3 is 17 residues long. Germline V gene sequence: CDR1 SGHVS, CDR2 FQNEAQ. With 6 bases removed from V and 1 base from J, the gap between germline ends came to 22 bases. This CDR3 reads CASRYGRGHLTSYEQYV. The DNA of the CDR3 is TGTGCCAGCAGGTATGGCAGGGGACACTTAACTTCCTACGAGCAGTACGTC.

This clonotype was detected ten times or more. The chain employs TRBV12-3 or TRBV12-4 and TRBJ2-1; 9 nucleotides match TRBD2. There are 15 residues in the CDR3. Losses at the gene ends were 3 bases for V and 4 bases for J; bases not matched to a gene: 4. The CDR3 loop is CASSFTSGSYNEQFF. The CDR3 DNA follows: TGTGCCAGCAGTTTCACTAGCGGGTCTTACAATGAGCAGTTCTTC.

The chain joins TRBV4-1 to TRBJ2-1, with 13 bases that match TRBD2. The germline V gene has CDR1 MGHRA and CDR2 YSYEKL. The V and J ends lost 4 bases and 5 bases, in that order; junction bases with no gene match: 8. This CDR3 has 17 residues. The CDR3: CASSLKSGLAGNNEQFF. CDR3 bases: TGCGCCAGCAGCCTTAAATCGGGACTAGCGGGAAACAATGAGCAGTTCTTC.

This clonotype was observed a handful of times. This sequence joins TRBV5-4 and TRBJ2-1; D call uncertain. With 0 bases removed from V and 9 bases from J, the gap between germline ends came to 10 bases. The CDR3 has 13 residues. Germline-derived CDR1 and CDR2 are SGHNT and YYREEE (reference sequence). The CDR3 loop is CASSLAGLSEQFF. CDR3 coding DNA: TGTGCCAGCAGCTTGGCCGGGCTGAGTGAGCAGTTCTTC.

This clonotype was found many times. The rearrangement joins TRBV24-1 to TRBJ2-1; 9 nucleotides match TRBD2. Germline lookup yields CDR1 KGHDR and CDR2 SFDVKD. The CDR3 is 15 residues long. Trimming at V came to 1 base and at J to 8 bases, leaving 5 bases not matched to a gene. Written as DNA, the CDR3 is TGTGCCACCAGTGATTTTGGGGGACTAGCAGATGAGCAGTTCTTC. Encoded protein: CATSDFGGLADEQFF.

This sequence joins TRBV7-9 and TRBJ2-7; a possible D gene is TRBD1 (6 bases). The V gene lost 0 bases and the J gene lost 4 bases, with 16 bases spanning the gap. The CDR3 is made up of 16 amino acids. Germline CDR1 is SEHNR and CDR2 is FQNEAQ (reference sequence). The CDR3 coding sequence is TGTGCCAGCAGCTTAGCTTTAGGACAGCTGTTTTACGAGCAGTACTTC. Translated, it gives CASSLALGQLFYEQYF.

This clonotype was picked up a small number of times. The chain employs TRBV5-1 and TRBJ1-1; TRBD1 aligns across 10 bases. The ends lost 4 bases at V and 5 bases at J; junction bases unmatched: 8. This CDR3 region has 15 residues. CDR1 is SGHRS, CDR2 YFSETQ, per germline. The chain's CDR3 is CASSLTSGQGTEAFF. The CDR3 DNA sequence: TGCGCCAGCAGCCTGACCTCGGGACAGGGGACTGAAGCTTTCTTT.

The J gene is TRBJ2-2, the V gene TRBV24-1; 13 nucleotides line up with TRBD2. Germline trimming cut 3 bases from V and 2 bases from J; bases unmatched to any gene: 5. The CDR3 has 18 amino acids. Germline CDR1 reads KGHDR; CDR2 reads SFDVKD. CDR3 loop: CATSDRGTSGENTGELFF. CDR3 DNA: TGTGCCACCAGTGATCGCGGGACTAGCGGGGAAAACACCGGGGAGCTGTTTTTT.

The chain uses TRBV20-1 and TRBJ1-1; 8 bases map to TRBD1. This CDR3 has 14 amino acids. CDR1 DFQATT and CDR2 SNEGSKA come from the germline V gene (reference sequence). V gave up 0 bases and J gave up 3 bases; unmatched junction bases: 3. Written as DNA, the CDR3 is TGCAGTGCTAGAGACCTACAGGGGGACACTGAAGCTTTCTTT. Translated: CSARDLQGDTEAFF.

The J gene is TRBJ1-1, the V gene TRBV28, with 7 bases identical to TRBD1. The CDR3 covers 15 residues. Germline V gives CDR1 MDHEN, CDR2 SYDVKM. Trimming removed 6 bases from V and 0 bases from J; junction bases left unmatched: 7. The CDR3 reads CASRDGTAMNTEAFF. The CDR3 DNA is TGTGCCAGCAGAGACGGGACAGCCATGAACACTGAAGCTTTCTTT.

This clonotype was seen more than once but under ten times. This sequence joins TRBV28 and TRBJ1-6, with 11 bases fitting TRBD1. Looked up from germline, CDR1 is MDHEN and CDR2 is SYDVKM. The CDR3 spans 15 residues. With V trimmed by 6 bases and J by 6 bases, 4 bases remained unmatched. The DNA for the CDR3 is TGTGCCAGCAGACCCGGGACAGGGGGTAATTCACCCCTCCACTTT. It is translated as CASRPGTGGNSPLHF.

The CDR3 sequence is CASSEGLAGGAYEQYV. In DNA, the CDR3 is TGTGCCAGCAGTGAGGGACTAGCGGGGGGTGCCTACGAGCAGTACGTC. The rearrangement joins TRBV2 to TRBJ2-7; TRBD2 agrees at 15 bases. With 3 bases clipped from V and 2 bases from J, the junction kept 2 bases outside the gene matches. Per the germline V gene, CDR1 is SNHLY and CDR2 is FYNNEI. The CDR3 extends over 16 amino acids.

This chain connects TRBV3-1 to TRBJ1-2; weak D call: TRBD1 (5 bases). V lost 0 bases and J 6 bases, leaving 11 bases between the germline ends. The germline V gene encodes CDR1 LGHDT and CDR2 YNNKEL (reference sequence). The CDR3 is 14 amino acids. The chain's CDR3 is CASSQDPQGHGYTF. The CDR3 DNA is TGTGCCAGCAGCCAAGACCCCCAGGGCCATGGCTACACCTTC.

The chain has TRBV18 and TRBJ1-1; no firm D call. The CDR3 is 14 residues long. Germline-derived CDR1 and CDR2 are KGHSH and LQKENI. The V end lost 1 base, the J end lost 1 base, and 7 bases lay between the germline ends. The CDR3 sequence: CASSPQDSNTEAFF. CDR3 nucleotide sequence: TGTGCCAGCTCACCACAGGACTCGAACACTGAAGCTTTCTTT.

This clonotype was counted at least ten times. The gene calls are TRBV7-9 and TRBJ2-7; possible D gene TRBD2, 6 bases. Germline V gene sequence: CDR1 SEHNR, CDR2 FQNEAQ (reference sequence). V dropped 1 base and J dropped 0 bases, with 10 bases sitting between them. This CDR3 comprises 15 residues. CDR3 loop: CASSLEAGSSYEQYF. Here the CDR3 DNA reads TGTGCCAGCAGCTTAGAGGCGGGAAGCTCCTACGAGCAGTACTTC.

The chain joins TRBV20-1 to TRBJ2-3; TRBD1 matches at 9 bases. The CDR3 totals 17 residues. Trimming took 5 bases from V and 2 from J; bases not matched to a gene: 14. CDR1 is DFQATT, CDR2 SNEGSKA, per germline (reference sequence). CDR3 loop: CSASDRGVPTNTDTQYF. CDR3 DNA sequence: TGCAGTGCTTCGGACAGGGGAGTTCCCACCAACACAGATACGCAGTATTTT.

This clonotype occurred a few times. This rearrangement joins TRBV5-1 to TRBJ2-7, with TRBD2 matching 11 bases. Germline values: CDR1 SGHRS, CDR2 YFSETQ. The ends lost 4 bases at V and 4 bases at J; junction bases unmatched: 4. The CDR3 sequence is 14 residues long. The CDR3 DNA follows: TGCGCCAGCAGCGCGACTAGCGGGACTTACGAGCAGTACTTC. Translation gives CASSATSGTYEQYF.

The V and J genes are TRBV5-1 and TRBJ1-5; 8 nucleotides agree with TRBD1. The CDR3 is 15 residues long. The V gene's germline CDR1 is SGHRS and CDR2 YFSETQ. With V trimmed by 4 bases and J by 1 base, 4 bases remained unmatched. In nucleotides, the CDR3 is TGCGCCAGCAGCCCAGGGGGCGGGAGCAATCAGCCCCAGCATTTT. Amino acid sequence: CASSPGGGSNQPQHF.

The chain employs TRBV27 and TRBJ2-7, with D perhaps matching TRBD2 (6 bases). Germline CDR1 and CDR2: MNHEY and SMNVEV (reference sequence). This CDR3 contains 18 residues. V shed 7 bases and J shed 2 bases, with 27 bases lying between them. CDR3 residues: CASNPRLGWAGTPYEQYV. CDR3 nucleotides: TGTGCCAGCAACCCCCGCCTAGGCTGGGCGGGGACTCCCTACGAGCAGTACGTC.

V usage is TRBV6-1 and J usage is TRBJ2-3, with 10 bases that match TRBD2. J lost 2 bases, V lost 6 bases, and 11 bases had no gene match. The CDR3 has 17 amino acids. Germline V gene data show CDR1 as MNHNS and CDR2 as SASEGT. This CDR3 is CASSPGGAGGITDTQYF. Written as DNA, the CDR3 is TGTGCCAGCAGCCCCGGGGGAGCGGGAGGGATCACAGATACGCAGTATTTT.

The chain joins TRBV10-3 to TRBJ2-7; D may correspond to TRBD1 or TRBD2 (5 bases each). Per germline, CDR1 ENHRY and CDR2 SYGVKD. This CDR3 has 12 amino acids. Trimming shortened V by 3 bases and J by 11 bases, and 14 bases separated the two germline ends. The CDR3 DNA is TGTGCCATCAGTGATGGGACGGCGCATGAGTACTTC. This gives the protein CAISDGTAHEYF.